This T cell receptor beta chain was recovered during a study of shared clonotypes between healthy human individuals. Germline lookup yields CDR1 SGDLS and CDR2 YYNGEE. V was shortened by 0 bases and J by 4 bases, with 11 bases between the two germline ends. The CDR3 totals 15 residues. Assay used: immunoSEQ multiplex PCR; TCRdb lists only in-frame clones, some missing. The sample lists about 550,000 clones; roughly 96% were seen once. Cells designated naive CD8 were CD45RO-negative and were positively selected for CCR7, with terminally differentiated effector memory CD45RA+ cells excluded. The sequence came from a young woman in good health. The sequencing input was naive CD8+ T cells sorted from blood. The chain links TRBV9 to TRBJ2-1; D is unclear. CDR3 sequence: CASSVEGRIYNEQFF. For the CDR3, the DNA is TGTGCCAGCAGCGTAGAAGGACGAATATACAATGAGCAGTTCTTC. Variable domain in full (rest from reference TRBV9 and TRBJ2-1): DSGVTQTPKHLITATGQRVTLRCSPRSGDLSVYWYQQSLDQGLQFLIQYYNGEERAKGNILERFSAQQFPDLHSELNLSSLELGDSALYFCASSVEGRIYNEQFFGPGTRLTVL.